The rows below give T cell receptor beta chains drawn from one sample of a study of glioma-infiltrating T cells. In TCRdb, the multiplex PCR reads were re-called with MiXCR into one record per CDR3 protein. The sample yields more than 350,000 distinct CDR3 sequences, 35% to 45% seen once. Sample: glioma tissue, nonneoplastic brain tissue, or PBMCs (not recorded which). The receptors derive from a human donor with low-grade glioma or glioblastoma, undergoing nonglioma brain surgery, or in good health (not recorded which). CDR3s include the opening cysteine and the closing phenylalanine or tryptophan. D genes are given only for firm matches. The size field is filled for only some rows; it gives once, few, many or a size class.

>TRBV7-9|TRBD2|TRBJ2-4|NA
TGTGCCAGCAGCTCAGGCAGCGGGGGGACCAAGTACTTC
CASSSGSGGTKYF
>TRBV19|NA|TRBJ1-3|NA
TGTGCCAGTTCTGACAGAGCCTCTGGAAACACCATATATTTT
CASSDRASGNTIYF
>TRBV20-1|NA|TRBJ2-7|many
TGCAGTGCTAGGGACGGGACCTACGAGCAGTACTTC
CSARDGTYEQYF
>TRBV7-2|NA|TRBJ2-6|NA
TGTGCCAGCAGCCCTGTCCCTGGGGCCAACGTCCTGACTTTC
CASSPVPGANVLTF
>TRBV11-1|NA|TRBJ2-7|few
TGTGCCAGCAGCTTGTATGGAAACGAGCAGTACTTC
CASSLYGNEQYF
>TRBV28|NA|TRBJ2-3|many
TGTGCCAGCCGGGACCCAGACACAGATACGCAGTATTTT
CASRDPDTDTQYF
>TRBV6-1|NA|TRBJ1-1|few
TGTGCCAGCAGTTATAGCTGGGGAGGAGGGAACACTGAAGCTTTCTTT
CASSYSWGGGNTEAFF
>TRBV4-2|TRBD2|TRBJ2-4|once
TGTGCCAGCAGCCAAATTCCGGGACTAGCGGGAGGCCCTGCCAAAAACATTCAGTACTTC
CASSQIPGLAGGPAKNIQYF
>TRBV12-3/TRBV12-4|TRBD1|TRBJ1-5|NA
TGTGCCAGCAGCAAGACAGGGAATCAGCCCCAGCGTTTT
CASSKTGNQPQRF
>TRBV5-4|TRBD2|TRBJ2-7|few
TGTGCCAGCAGCCAGGTTAGGGGACTAGCGTTCAACGAGCAGTACTTC
CASSQVRGLAFNEQYF
>TRBV25-1|NA|TRBJ2-3|many
TGTGCCAGCAGTGCACCATGGTCGGCCACAGATACGCAGTATTTT
CASSAPWSATDTQYF
>TRBV7-2|NA|TRBJ2-3|NA
TGTGCCAGCAGTCACGGGGGAGATGCAGATACGCAGTATTTT
CASSHGGDADTQYF
>TRBV27|NA|TRBJ2-5|many
TGTGCCAGCAGTTCTAGGGACGCCGCTAAGACCCAGTACTTC
CASSSRDAAKTQYF